The 19 T cell receptor beta chains below come from one sample, sequenced in a study of blood T cell repertoires in COVID-19. Repertoires were generated with immunoSEQ multiplex PCR, while TCRdb's copy carries only in-frame clones and drops some. The sample contains roughly 340,000 clones, roughly nine tenths of which appear only once. The source material was PBMCs or T cells enriched from blood (not recorded which). The receptors shown here come from a man in his late teens or twenties who had recovered from COVID-19.

The genes are TRBV3-1 (or the pseudogene TRBV3-2) and TRBJ1-1, with 9 bases aligning to TRBD1. In germline, CDR1 is LGHDT, CDR2 YNNKEL (reference sequence). CDR3 length equals 14 residues. With V trimmed by 3 bases and J by 7 bases, 6 bases remained unmatched. The CDR3 sequence: CASSHADRGHEAFF. The CDR3 DNA reads TGTGCCAGCAGCCATGCGGACAGGGGACATGAAGCTTTCTTT.

The table lists this clone with a count of one. This chain links TRBV15 with TRBJ1-1; D gene unclear. Trimming took off 2 bases at V and 2 bases at J, with 12 bases between the two ends. Germline assignment: CDR1 LNHNV and CDR2 YYDKDF (reference sequence). The CDR3 is 15 amino acids. DNA of the CDR3: TGTGCCACCAGCAGACCGGGTCGGGTCAACACTGAAGCTTTCTTT. This sequence encodes CATSRPGRVNTEAFF.

This chain joins TRBV2 and TRBJ2-2; the match to TRBD1 covers 7 bases. V lost 5 bases and J lost 5; bases outside the gene matches: 11. The CDR3 covers 16 residues. CDR1 is SNHLY, CDR2 FYNNEI, per germline. This CDR3 reads CASSQTGERRTGELFF. The CDR3 DNA reads TGTGCCAGCAGTCAAACAGGGGAGAGAAGGACCGGGGAGCTGTTTTTT.

This clone was seen just once. The rearrangement links TRBV4-2 to TRBJ2-7, with 13 bases matching TRBD2. The CDR3 contains 17 residues. The trim removed 4 bases at V and 2 bases at J, leaving 8 bases unmatched. Germline CDR1 reads LGHNA; CDR2 reads YNFKEQ. This chain's CDR3 is CASSLSGLAGDPYEQYF. The CDR3 region has the DNA TGTGCCAGCAGCCTCTCCGGACTAGCGGGAGACCCCTACGAGCAGTACTTC.

The chain is built from TRBV6-2 or TRBV6-3 and TRBJ2-7, with TRBD1 matching 7 bases. The CDR3 is 20 amino acids. Germline V gene sequence: CDR1 MNHEY, CDR2 SVGEGT. Unmatched junction bases numbered 21, after V lost 2 bases and J lost 2 bases. CDR3 DNA: TGTGCCAGCAGTTACCGTCTTGCGGCGGCCGTGAGACAGGGTCCCTACGAGCAGTACTTC. This codes for CASSYRLAAAVRQGPYEQYF.

This chain joins TRBV6-5 and TRBJ2-7; D is perhaps TRBD2 (6 bases). V was clipped by 8 bases and J by 5 bases, with 19 bases between them. Per the germline V gene, CDR1 is MNHEY and CDR2 is SVGAGI. The CDR3 totals 14 residues. Here the CDR3 DNA reads TGTGCCAGCCCTGGAAAATGGGGGACTCACGAGCAGTACTTC. As protein: CASPGKWGTHEQYF.

This clone came up a few times. V and J are TRBV5-1 and TRBJ2-2; TRBD2 agrees at 8 bases. This CDR3 is built from 16 residues. The ends lost 4 bases at V and 4 bases at J; junction bases unmatched: 9. Looked up from germline, CDR1 is SGHRS and CDR2 is YFSETQ. The CDR3 coding sequence is TGCGCCAGCAGCCTGTCCGGACTAGCCCCCACCGGGGAGCTGTTTTTT. This sequence encodes CASSLSGLAPTGELFF.

The genes are TRBV28 and TRBJ2-4; a possible D gene is TRBD2 (5 bases). Trimming took off 2 bases at V and 9 bases at J, with 11 bases between the two ends. CDR3 length equals 13 residues. In germline, CDR1 is MDHEN, CDR2 SYDVKM. CDR3 loop: CASSLGGEGIQYF. CDR3 DNA: TGTGCCAGCAGTTTAGGAGGCGAGGGCATTCAGTACTTC.

The chain couples TRBV6-6 to TRBJ2-6, with a tentative D call TRBD2 (6 bases). The CDR3 spans 16 residues. From germline, CDR1 is MNHNY and CDR2 SVGAGI (reference sequence). Trimming left V 2 bases short and J 2 bases short, with 10 bases between. The CDR3 nucleotides are TGTGCCAGCAGTTACCCGGGCGGGACTGGGGCCAACGTCCTGACTTTC. It yields the protein CASSYPGGTGANVLTF.

The chain joins TRBV11-2 to TRBJ1-2; D is ambiguous. The CDR3 totals 15 residues. Germline CDR1 is SGHAT and CDR2 is FQNNGV. V dropped 5 bases and J dropped 6 bases, with 19 bases sitting between them. CDR3 protein: CASSQVWVRSDGYTF. CDR3 bases: TGTGCCAGCAGCCAGGTCTGGGTTCGGTCTGATGGCTACACCTTC. The full variable domain, with the rest looked up from reference TRBV11-2 and TRBJ1-2, is EAGVAQSPRYKIIEKRQSVAFWCNPISGHATLYWYQQILGQGPKLLIQFQNNGVVDDSQLPKDRFSAERLKGVDSTLKIQPAKLEDSAVYLCASSQVWVRSDGYTFGSGTRLTVV.

The CDR3 here is CASRPHVANTEAFF. The CDR3 DNA sequence: TGTGCCAGCAGACCCCACGTGGCGAACACTGAAGCTTTCTTT. V and J are TRBV27 and TRBJ1-1, with D hard to call. The CDR3 runs 14 residues. Germline loops: CDR1 MNHEY, CDR2 SMNVEV (reference sequence). With 6 bases removed from V and 1 base from J, the gap between germline ends came to 12 bases.

The chain employs TRBV2 and TRBJ2-7; unclear D gene. Trimming pared 5 bases from V and 2 bases from J, leaving 4 bases between. The germline V gene has CDR1 SNHLY and CDR2 FYNNEI. This CDR3 has 11 amino acids. CDR3 in amino acids: CASSYTYEQYF. The CDR3 DNA reads as TGTGCCAGCAGTTACACCTACGAGCAGTACTTC.

The chain employs TRBV28 and TRBJ1-4, with 8 bases aligning to TRBD1. Germline V gives CDR1 MDHEN, CDR2 SYDVKM. The ends lost 6 bases at V and 3 bases at J; junction bases unmatched: 6. This CDR3 spans 15 amino acids. The chain's CDR3 is CASRNQGAANEKLFF. The CDR3 coding sequence is TGTGCCAGCAGGAATCAGGGGGCGGCTAATGAAAAACTGTTTTTT.

The CDR3 region has the DNA TGTGCCAGCGGATGGGGTCGCTCAAACGGGGAGGCTTTCTTT. Residues: CASGWGRSNGEAFF. The J gene is TRBJ1-1, the V gene TRBV5-5, with D unclear. Deletions cut 7 bases from V and 11 bases from J, with 24 bases between. CDR1 and CDR2 from the germline V gene are SGHKS and YYEKEE (reference sequence). CDR3 size: 14 residues.

This chain links TRBV10-1 with TRBJ1-5, with 7 bases lining up with TRBD1. CDR1 is WNHNN and CDR2 is SYGVQD in the germline V gene (reference sequence). There are 14 residues in the CDR3. The V gene end was trimmed by 4 bases and the J gene end by 3 bases; junction bases not matched to a gene: 3. In nucleotides, the CDR3 is TGCGCCAGCAGTGCGGGACAGACCAATCAGCCCCAGCATTTT. It yields the protein CASSAGQTNQPQHF.

This clone was recorded once. This chain joins TRBV9 and TRBJ2-1; TRBD2 matches 9 bases. The ends lost 0 bases at V and 2 bases at J; junction bases unmatched: 3. The CDR3 totals 16 residues. Germline V gene sequence: CDR1 SGDLS, CDR2 YYNGEE. CDR3 loop: CASSVDQRGAYNEQFF. For the CDR3, the DNA is TGTGCCAGCAGCGTAGACCAGCGGGGGGCCTACAATGAGCAGTTCTTC.

Comments on this clone: Other DNA sequences of this sample code for an identical CDR3. The gene calls are TRBV27 and TRBJ1-6; no clear D. Trimming left V 7 bases short and J 7 bases short, with 8 bases between. The CDR3 covers 12 residues. CDR1 is MNHEY and CDR2 is SMNVEV in the germline V gene (reference sequence). The CDR3 DNA follows: TGTGCCAGCACCACGGGGAATTCACCCCTCCACTTT. The encoded protein is CASTTGNSPLHF.

This clone was observed a few times. This rearrangement joins TRBV9 to TRBJ1-2; D might be TRBD1 (5 bases). This CDR3 has 15 amino acids. Trimming took off 4 bases at V and 4 bases at J, with 17 bases between the two ends. Per germline, CDR1 SGDLS and CDR2 YYNGEE. CDR3 DNA sequence: TGTGCCAGCAGCCCCCCTGGGGCCGACATCTATGGCTACACCTTC. This encodes CASSPPGADIYGYTF.

The J gene is TRBJ1-1, the V gene TRBV2; TRBD1 might be the D (6 bases). This CDR3 comprises 13 residues. Trimming took 6 bases from V and 8 from J, leaving 16 bases between them. Germline CDR1 is SNHLY and CDR2 is FYNNEI. CDR3 coding DNA: TGTGCCAGCAGGGGGGGGCAGGGTGCCGAAGCTTTCTTT. It codes for CASRGGQGAEAFF. The complete variable domain, with remaining parts taken from reference TRBV2 and TRBJ1-1, reads EPEVTQTPSHQVTQMGQEVILRCVPISNHLYFYWYRQILGQKVEFLVSFYNNEISEKSEIFDDQFSVERPDGSNFTLKIRSTKLEDSAMYFCASRGGQGAEAFFGQGTRLTVV.